These 28 T cell receptor beta chains were sequenced from one sample in a study of cytomegalovirus exposure and HLA in healthy donors. The PCR made use of 60 Vbeta and 13 Jbeta primers. Profiling relied on immunoSEQ multiplex PCR, and the TCRdb table lists in-frame clones only, not all of them. The sample contains tens of thousands of clones, roughly 73% of which appear only once. Source material: PBMCs. All receptors come from a male donor in good health and CMV-seropositive.

V is TRBV28 and J is TRBJ1-4; D might be TRBD1 (5 bases). The CDR3 totals 14 residues. V dropped 3 bases and J dropped 8 bases, with 13 bases sitting between them. The germline CDR1 and CDR2 sequences are MDHEN and SYDVKM. The DNA of the CDR3 is TGTGCCAGCAGTTTCGGGGGAAGGATGGAAAAACTGTTTTTT. It specifies CASSFGGRMEKLFF.

This clone was counted once. The chain has TRBV19 and TRBJ1-1; TRBD1 aligns across 9 bases. Germline-derived CDR1 and CDR2 are LNHDA and SQIVND (reference sequence). V shed 5 bases, J shed 5 bases, and the junction held 6 bases outside the gene matches. This CDR3 is built from 14 residues. The CDR3 DNA reads as TGTGCCAGTAGTGTCGGGACAGGGAAAACTGAAGCTTTCTTT. It encodes CASSVGTGKTEAFF.

The V gene is TRBV18, the J gene TRBJ1-1, with 7 bases aligning to TRBD1. Germline-derived CDR1 and CDR2 are KGHSH and LQKENI. Unmatched junction bases numbered 7, after V lost 3 bases and J lost 9 bases. The CDR3 is made up of 13 amino acids. This chain's CDR3 is CASSPDRVGQAFF. The CDR3 region has the DNA TGTGCCAGCTCACCCGACAGGGTTGGCCAAGCTTTCTTT. The complete variable domain, with remaining parts taken from reference TRBV18 and TRBJ1-1, reads NAGVMQNPRHLVRRRGQEARLRCSPMKGHSHVYWYRQLPEEGLKFMVYLQKENIIDESGMPKERFSAEFPKEGPSILRIQQVVRGDSAAYFCASSPDRVGQAFFGQGTRLTVV.

The chain carries TRBV7-7 and TRBJ2-2, with D possibly matching TRBD2 (5 bases). The germline V gene encodes CDR1 SSHAT and CDR2 FNYEAQ (reference sequence). The CDR3 extends over 14 amino acids. Trimming left V 5 bases short and J 5 bases short, with 12 bases between. CDR3 sequence: CASSLYTGTGELFF. The CDR3 DNA follows: TGTGCCAGCAGCCTTTACACGGGGACCGGGGAGCTGTTTTTT.

This clone was detected only a few times. The V gene is TRBV5-1, the J gene TRBJ1-1; 9 bases fit TRBD1. With V trimmed by 5 bases and J by 6 bases, 11 bases remained unmatched. This CDR3 contains 15 residues. Looked up from germline, CDR1 is SGHRS and CDR2 is YFSETQ. The CDR3 DNA reads as TGCGCCAGCAGTCGCCGGGACAGGGATTACCCTGAAGCTTTCTTT. Encoded protein: CASSRRDRDYPEAFF.

This chain uses TRBV27 with TRBJ2-7; weak D call: TRBD1 (5 bases). The germline V and J ends were trimmed by 6 bases and 1 base, with 10 bases remaining between them. In germline, CDR1 is MNHEY, CDR2 SMNVEV (reference sequence). The CDR3 has 13 amino acids. CDR3 region: CASSSGSSYEQYF. As DNA, the CDR3 is TGTGCCAGCAGCTCAGGGTCGTCCTACGAGCAGTACTTC.

The J gene is TRBJ2-3, the V gene TRBV30, with 12 bases matching TRBD2. The CDR3 runs 14 residues. Germline loops: CDR1 GTSNPN, CDR2 SVGIG (reference sequence). V trimming: 5 bases; J trimming: 4 bases; junction bases outside the gene matches: 4. CDR3 bases: TGTGCCTGGGGACTAGCGGGATATCCAGATACGCAGTATTTT. This codes for CAWGLAGYPDTQYF.

The chain has TRBV19 and TRBJ2-2; weak D call: TRBD1 (5 bases). The CDR3 contains 15 residues. The germline CDR1 and CDR2 sequences are LNHDA and SQIVND (reference sequence). Trimming removed 5 bases at V and 6 bases at J, with 16 bases between. The CDR3 protein is CASSPLAGQAGELFF. Here the CDR3 DNA reads TGTGCCAGTAGTCCCCTGGCAGGGCAGGCCGGGGAGCTGTTTTTT.

The J gene is TRBJ2-2, the V gene TRBV6-1; 8 bases agree with TRBD2. This CDR3 has 14 residues. Germline V gene lookup returns CDR1 MNHNS and CDR2 SASEGT. Unmatched junction bases numbered 11, after V lost 11 bases and J lost 6 bases. CDR3 coding DNA: TGTGCCGGAGCGGGGGTGGGGTACCCCGGGGAGCTGTTTTTT. This translates into CAGAGVGYPGELFF.

This rearrangement joins TRBV19 to TRBJ1-1; D gene ambiguous. CDR1 and CDR2 (germline): LNHDA, SQIVND (reference sequence). V dropped 9 bases and J dropped 4 bases, with 21 bases sitting between them. The CDR3 totals 15 residues. The CDR3 region is CASTGRGQGSTEAFF. The CDR3, as DNA: TGTGCCAGCACTGGGAGAGGCCAAGGGAGCACTGAAGCTTTCTTT.

The chain couples TRBV7-9 to TRBJ2-7, with D possibly matching TRBD1 (6 bases). The CDR3 spans 15 residues. Germline lookup yields CDR1 SEHNR and CDR2 FQNEAQ (reference sequence). V dropped 5 bases and J dropped 0 bases, with 14 bases sitting between them. CDR3 sequence reads: CASSPRGQSSYEQYF. The CDR3, as DNA: TGTGCCAGCAGCCCCCGTGGACAGTCCTCCTACGAGCAGTACTTC.

The CDR3 nucleotides read TGTGCTAGTGGTTTGGGACTAGCTCCTCACGAGCAGTACTTC. This sequence encodes CASGLGLAPHEQYF. This chain links TRBV12-5 with TRBJ2-7; 7 bases fit TRBD2. The length of the CDR3 is 14 residues. The V segment lost 1 base and the J segment 5 bases; nucleotides outside the gene matches: 5. Germline CDR1 is LGHNT and CDR2 is FRNRAP.

The chain carries TRBV29-1 and TRBJ2-7; TRBD1 matches 9 bases. Germline values: CDR1 SQVTM, CDR2 ANQGSEA. The J segment lost 5 bases and the V segment lost 0 bases, leaving 5 bases of the junction unmatched. CDR3 length: 14 amino acids. CDR3 sequence (DNA): TGCAGCGTTGAAGAGGGACAGGGTGTCAACGAGCAGTACTTC. It codes for CSVEEGQGVNEQYF.

The rearrangement links TRBV18 to TRBJ2-7; 11 bases align to TRBD2. Germline V lookup: CDR1 KGHSH, CDR2 LQKENI. V shed 3 bases and J 4 bases; nucleotides not matched to a gene: 17. The length of the CDR3 is 19 residues. CDR3 coding DNA: TGTGCCAGCTCACCGATGACTAGCGGGGTTTTCATACCGACTTACGAGCAGTACTTC. Its protein is CASSPMTSGVFIPTYEQYF.

The gene calls are TRBV9 and TRBJ1-6; TRBD1 aligns across 8 bases. This CDR3 has 15 amino acids. V lost 3 bases and J lost 10; bases outside the gene matches: 9. CDR1 and CDR2 from the germline V gene are SGDLS and YYNGEE. The CDR3 is CASSDSGQGLSPLHF. Here the CDR3 DNA reads TGTGCCAGCAGCGACTCCGGACAGGGATTGTCACCCCTCCACTTT.

The chain employs TRBV5-6 and TRBJ1-2; the D is unclear. The CDR3 totals 14 residues. Germline V CDR1 and CDR2: SGHDT, YYEEEE. The V end was cut by 3 bases, the J end by 7 bases, with 16 bases between. The CDR3 spells CASSSLDSYPGYTF. The DNA for the CDR3 is TGTGCCAGCAGCTCGCTAGACTCCTACCCTGGCTACACCTTC. Based on the CDR3 plus reference TRBV5-6 and TRBJ1-2, the full variable domain is DAGVTQSPTHLIKTRGQQVTLRCSPKSGHDTVSWYQQALGQGPQFIFQYYEEEERQRGNFPDRFSGHQFPNYSSELNVNALLLGDSALYLCASSSLDSYPGYTFGSGTRLTVV.

The chain uses TRBV6-6 and TRBJ2-7; possibly TRBD1 for D (5 bases). Germline loops: CDR1 MNHNY, CDR2 SVGAGI (reference sequence). V was clipped by 1 base and J by 6 bases, with 16 bases between them. The CDR3 consists of 15 residues. The CDR3 loop reads CASSYFAGNQAEQYF. Written as DNA, the CDR3 is TGTGCCAGCAGTTACTTTGCAGGGAATCAGGCCGAGCAGTACTTC.

V gene TRBV18 combines with J gene TRBJ2-5; TRBD2 is a possible D gene (5 bases). The ends were cut back, 1 base at V and 5 bases at J, with 14 bases in the middle. This CDR3 is 15 amino acids long. CDR1 and CDR2 from the germline V gene are KGHSH and LQKENI. The CDR3 here is CASSPLSGKQETQYF. CDR3 sequence (DNA): TGTGCCAGCTCACCACTCTCCGGGAAGCAGGAGACCCAGTACTTC.

This rearrangement joins TRBV19 to TRBJ2-3, with TRBD1 matching 10 bases. Trimming cost V 7 bases and J 6 bases; bases outside gene matches: 10. The CDR3 contains 15 residues. Germline CDR1 is LNHDA and CDR2 is SQIVND (reference sequence). The CDR3 sequence is CASNPGQGIFDTQYF. For the CDR3, the DNA is TGTGCCAGTAACCCGGGACAGGGGATTTTTGATACGCAGTATTTT.

The V gene is TRBV5-1, the J gene TRBJ1-6; D not certain. Trimming stripped 0 bases from V and 13 bases from J, with 8 bases between. Germline CDR1 and CDR2: SGHRS and YFSETQ. The CDR3 extends over 12 amino acids. The CDR3 region is CASSLDILPLHF. CDR3 sequence (DNA): TGCGCCAGCAGCTTGGACATCCTCCCCCTCCACTTT.

The genes are TRBV5-1 and TRBJ2-1, with D tentatively TRBD2 (5 bases). The CDR3 length is 13 residues. From germline, CDR1 is SGHRS and CDR2 YFSETQ. The V end was cut by 0 bases, the J end by 7 bases, with 8 bases between. In DNA, the CDR3 is TGCGCCAGCAGCTTGGTTGAGGGAAATGAGCAGTTCTTC. This sequence encodes CASSLVEGNEQFF.

This clone was seen more than once but under ten times. The chain combines TRBV30 with TRBJ1-6; D is undetermined. The CDR3 spans 13 residues. Germline V gene sequence: CDR1 GTSNPN, CDR2 SVGIG (reference sequence). Trimming pared 0 bases from V and 7 bases from J, leaving 7 bases between. For the CDR3, the DNA is TGTGCCTGGAGTGTACCCGGGAATTCACCCCTCCACTTT. Protein sequence: CAWSVPGNSPLHF.

In its sample, this clone was seen a few times. The genes are TRBV27 and TRBJ2-5, with TRBD2 as a possible D gene (5 bases). Trimming shortened V by 4 bases and J by 1 base, and 10 bases separated the two germline ends. Germline V gene data show CDR1 as MNHEY and CDR2 as SMNVEV (reference sequence). The CDR3 loop spans 14 amino acids. CDR3: CASSSGLVQETQYF. DNA of the CDR3: TGTGCCAGCAGTTCCGGACTGGTCCAAGAGACCCAGTACTTC.

In its sample, this clone was seen a few times. The chain combines TRBV30 with TRBJ1-5; 8 bases line up with TRBD1. J lost 5 bases, V lost 2 bases, and 5 bases had no gene match. The CDR3 is 14 amino acids. Germline V gene lookup returns CDR1 GTSNPN and CDR2 SVGIG (reference sequence). The CDR3 coding sequence is TGTGCCTGGAGTTATCCAGGGGGCGATCAGCCCCAGCATTTT. Protein product: CAWSYPGGDQPQHF.

The J gene is TRBJ2-7, the V gene TRBV20-1; 10 bases map to TRBD1. Germline CDR1 is DFQATT and CDR2 is SNEGSKA (reference sequence). J lost 5 bases, V lost 6 bases, and 1 base had no gene match. The CDR3 is 11 residues long. CDR3 DNA sequence: TGCAGTGCAGGGACAGGGGACGAGCAGTACTTC. Translation gives CSAGTGDEQYF.

V and J are TRBV7-9 and TRBJ2-1; 7 positions match TRBD2. This CDR3 is built from 19 residues. V gave up 4 bases and J gave up 1 base; unmatched junction bases: 16. Looked up from germline, CDR1 is SEHNR and CDR2 is FQNEAQ (reference sequence). The CDR3 reads CASSSTSPTTSVSYNEQFF. CDR3 DNA: TGTGCCAGCAGCTCCACGAGCCCTACTACTAGCGTATCCTACAATGAGCAGTTCTTC.

The chain links TRBV5-6 to TRBJ1-2; 8 positions agree with TRBD1. The CDR3 length is 17 residues. The germline CDR1 and CDR2 sequences are SGHDT and YYEEEE. V lost 2 bases and J lost 6; bases outside the gene matches: 15. The CDR3 loop is CASSFVGGRQGAHGYTF. The DNA for the CDR3 is TGTGCCAGCAGCTTTGTGGGTGGCCGGCAGGGGGCCCATGGCTACACCTTC.

This chain links TRBV7-6 with TRBJ2-2, with 7 bases fitting TRBD1. V lost 5 bases and J lost 1; bases outside the gene matches: 16. The germline V gene has CDR1 SGHVS and CDR2 FNYEAQ. The CDR3 is 19 amino acids. CDR3 sequence (DNA): TGTGCCAGCAGCCCGGTAAAGTGGACAGGACTTTTGAACACCGGGGAGCTGTTTTTT. Residues: CASSPVKWTGLLNTGELFF.